These 4 T cell receptor beta chains originate from one sample sequenced in a study of cytomegalovirus exposure and HLA in healthy donors. In the PCR, 60 Vbeta and 13 Jbeta primers were used. The assay was immunoSEQ multiplex PCR, and TCRdb's table has in-frame clones only and misses some. Of 200,000 to 250,000 clones listed, around 89% are singletons. Sequenced input: PBMCs. The receptor set was obtained from a woman aged 18-29 years in good health and CMV-seronegative.

This chain links TRBV5-1 with TRBJ1-2; D is unresolved. This CDR3 is built from 13 residues. Germline CDR1 SGHRS, CDR2 YFSETQ. V shed 1 base and J shed 10 bases, with 14 bases lying between them. Written as DNA, the CDR3 is TGCGCCAGCAGCTTGACACACCGTAGCCACTACACCTTC. It codes for CASSLTHRSHYTF.

J is TRBJ1-2 and V is TRBV5-1, with D perhaps TRBD1 (5 bases). The V end lost 4 bases, the J end lost 6 bases, and 19 bases lay between the germline ends. The CDR3 is made up of 15 amino acids. Germline V lookup: CDR1 SGHRS, CDR2 YFSETQ. CDR3 region: CASSAGPGAENGYTF. In DNA, the CDR3 is TGCGCCAGCAGCGCAGGGCCTGGGGCAGAGAATGGCTACACCTTC.

In DNA, the CDR3 is TGTGCCAGTAGTTGGACTAGCGGAAGCTCCTACAATGAGCAGTTCTTC. The encoded protein is CASSWTSGSSYNEQFF. This chain links TRBV19 with TRBJ2-1; the match to TRBD2 covers 10 bases. The CDR3 runs to 16 residues. CDR1 and CDR2 from the germline V gene are LNHDA and SQIVND (reference sequence). Unmatched junction bases numbered 4, after V lost 5 bases and J lost 0 bases.

The chain joins TRBV5-6 to TRBJ2-6, with TRBD1 matching 12 bases. CDR1 is SGHDT, CDR2 YYEEEE, per germline. V dropped 4 bases and J dropped 4; count of bases not matched to a gene: 9. The CDR3 covers 18 residues. For the CDR3, the DNA is TGTGCCAGCAGCGCCCCGGGACAGGGGGCGCGGGGGGCCAACGTCCTGACTTTC. Its translation: CASSAPGQGARGANVLTF.